What follows are 15 T cell receptor beta chains derived from one specimen sequenced in a study of monozygotic twins with inflammatory bowel disease. TCRdb reprocessed the 5' RACE reads and stores each CDR3 protein as one record, lacking DNA. This sample's table reports some 400,000 distinct CDR3 sequences. What was sequenced was blood. These receptor sequences come from a human donor with ulcerative colitis or Crohn's disease, or a healthy co-twin of an affected twin (not recorded which).

J is TRBJ1-3 and V is TRBV6-6; TCRdb gives TRBD1 as the D gene, but with no DNA this cannot be confirmed. This CDR3 contains 13 residues. Germline lookup yields CDR1 MNHNY and CDR2 SVGAGI (reference sequence). CDR3 in amino acids: CASSRGSGNTIYF.

V is TRBV7-2 and J is TRBJ1-2. The CDR3 sequence is 15 residues long. CDR1 and CDR2 from the germline V gene are SGHTA and FQGNSA. The CDR3: CASSFTLGGESGYTF.

V gene TRBV6-1 combines with J gene TRBJ2-5; no DNA is available, so the TRBD1 call from TCRdb remains unchecked. The germline V gene encodes CDR1 MNHNS and CDR2 SASEGT. This CDR3 is built from 15 residues. The CDR3 is CASSDGGFGQETQDF.

The chain combines TRBV3-1 with TRBJ2-5. The CDR3 loop spans 11 amino acids. CDR1 and CDR2 from the germline V gene are LGHDT and YNNKEL (reference sequence). Here the CDR3 reads CASSQSETQYF.

This rearrangement joins TRBV7-9 to TRBJ1-1. This CDR3 contains 14 residues. Germline CDR1 is SEHNR and CDR2 is FQNEAQ (reference sequence). This CDR3 reads CASCQQGIATEAFF.

The V and J genes are TRBV6-5 and TRBJ2-5; with no DNA, the TCRdb D assignment of TRBD1 cannot be verified. This CDR3 has 14 amino acids. Germline V gene lookup returns CDR1 MNHEY and CDR2 SVGAGI. The CDR3 loop is CASSYLTGEETQYF.

The CDR3 loop is CSVEVTADSPLHF. The chain links TRBV29-1 to TRBJ1-6. Germline lookup yields CDR1 SQVTM and CDR2 ANQGSEA. CDR3 size: 13 residues.

The chain is built from TRBV20-1 and TRBJ1-1. The CDR3 runs 14 residues. CDR1 is DFQATT, CDR2 SNEGSKA, per germline (reference sequence). CDR3 sequence reads: CSTMMWAPNTEAFF.

CDR3 region: CASSRGTARETQYF. This chain links TRBV6-2 or TRBV6-3 with TRBJ2-5; there is no DNA to check the TCRdb D call of TRBD1. Germline V gene sequence: CDR1 MNHEY, CDR2 SVGEGT. The CDR3 contains 14 residues.

The chain is built from TRBV6-6 and TRBJ2-7; TCRdb gives TRBD1 as the D gene, but with no DNA this cannot be confirmed. Germline V gives CDR1 MNHNY, CDR2 SVGAGI (reference sequence). CDR3 length equals 13 residues. The CDR3 loop reads CASSYDRAGEQYF.

The chain couples TRBV5-1 to TRBJ2-7; absent DNA, TCRdb's TRBD2 call cannot be checked. This CDR3 has 15 amino acids. In germline, CDR1 is SGHRS, CDR2 YFSETQ. The CDR3 sequence is CASSLLGGAAYEQYF.

The chain uses TRBV11-2 and TRBJ2-2; no DNA is available, so the TRBD1 call from TCRdb remains unchecked. The CDR3 contains 13 residues. Per germline, CDR1 SGHAT and CDR2 FQNNGV. CDR3 in amino acids: CASSPHRAGELFF.

The genes are TRBV6-5 and TRBJ2-6. CDR1 is MNHEY, CDR2 SVGAGI, per germline. The CDR3 has 14 residues. The CDR3 is CASSYSSSANVLTF.

This rearrangement joins TRBV2 to TRBJ1-4; there is no DNA to check the TCRdb D call of TRBD1. CDR1 and CDR2 (germline): SNHLY, FYNNEI. The CDR3 has 12 residues. The chain's CDR3 is CASRDDREKLFF.

V gene TRBV7-2 combines with J gene TRBJ2-5; TCRdb reports TRBD1, a call that lacks DNA to check it against. The CDR3 sequence is 15 residues long. Per germline, CDR1 SGHTA and CDR2 FQGNSA. CDR3 loop: CASSLGGGQGETQYF.